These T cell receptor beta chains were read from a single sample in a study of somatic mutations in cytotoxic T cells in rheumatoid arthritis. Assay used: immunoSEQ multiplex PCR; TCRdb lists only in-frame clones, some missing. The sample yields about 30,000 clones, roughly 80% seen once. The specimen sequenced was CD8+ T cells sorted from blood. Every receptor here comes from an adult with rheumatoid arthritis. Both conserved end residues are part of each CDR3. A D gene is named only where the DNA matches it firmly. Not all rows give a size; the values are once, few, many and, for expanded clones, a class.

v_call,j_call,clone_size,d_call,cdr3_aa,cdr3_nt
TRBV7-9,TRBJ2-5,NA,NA,CASSSSELQETQYF,TGTGCCAGCAGCTCCTCGGAGCTCCAAGAGACCCAGTACTTC
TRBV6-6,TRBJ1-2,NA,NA,CASSPGPLVDYGYTF,TGTGCCAGCAGTCCCGGGCCCCTTGTGGACTATGGCTACACCTTC
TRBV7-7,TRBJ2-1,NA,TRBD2,CASSLNQGLAANEQFF,TGTGCCAGCAGCCTCAACCAGGGACTAGCGGCAAATGAGCAGTTCTTC
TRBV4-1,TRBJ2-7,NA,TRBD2,CASSRGTSATYEQYF,TGCGCCAGCAGCAGAGGGACTAGCGCAACCTACGAGCAGTACTTC
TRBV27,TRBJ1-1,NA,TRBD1,CASSLSSRTGREAFF,TGTGCCAGCAGTTTATCCTCCCGGACAGGGCGCGAAGCTTTCTTT
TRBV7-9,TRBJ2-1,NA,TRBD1,CASRQGAGEQFF,TGTGCCAGCAGGCAGGGGGCCGGTGAGCAGTTCTTC
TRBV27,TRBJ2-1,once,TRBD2,CASSLLGGDGVYNEQFF,TGTGCCAGCAGTTTATTGGGGGGGGATGGGGTTTACAATGAGCAGTTCTTC
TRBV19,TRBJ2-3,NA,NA,CASSMGGPDTQYF,TGTGCCAGTAGTATGGGGGGGCCAGATACGCAGTATTTT
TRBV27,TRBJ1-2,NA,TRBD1,CASSLVQGASRSYTF,TGTGCCAGCAGTTTAGTACAGGGGGCCAGCCGGAGCTACACCTTC
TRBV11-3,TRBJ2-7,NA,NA,CASSKGDLPHEQYF,TGTGCCAGCAGCAAGGGGGATCTTCCCCACGAGCAGTACTTC
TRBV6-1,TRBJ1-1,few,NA,CASSLRQEYTEAFF,TGTGCCAGCAGTCTTCGACAGGAATACACTGAAGCTTTCTTT
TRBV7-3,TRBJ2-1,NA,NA,CASSQTQSAYNEQFF,TGTGCCAGCAGCCAGACCCAAAGTGCCTACAATGAGCAGTTCTTC
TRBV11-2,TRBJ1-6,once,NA,CASSGRTVKSPLHF,TGTGCCAGCAGCGGACGGACAGTTAAGTCACCCCTCCACTTT
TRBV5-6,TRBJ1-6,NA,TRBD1,CASSSSTRAGGNSPLHF,TGTGCCAGCAGCTCGTCAACAAGGGCAGGGGGGAATTCACCCCTCCACTTT